This T cell receptor beta chain emerged from a study of blood T cell repertoires in COVID-19 (dated by TCRdb to about 2020). Describing the broader study: Samples from collaborators originated in the United States, Italy and Spain and spanned both the acute and convalescent phases of COVID-19. The material from the prospective study consisted of cDNA or gDNA derived from T cells, B-cell-depleted T cells, or PBMCs. Deeply sampled blood TCRbeta repertoires from subjects exposed to, actively infected with, or recovered from COVID-19 were included in the dataset. The repertoires were released in a freely available public database meant as a resource for research on the immune response to SARS-CoV-2. Samples were obtained from the ongoing ImmuneRACE study (first 160 participants) and from some 1,300 subjects provided by 6 global collaborators. A de-identified subject ID, COVID-19 status, age in years and sex were almost always included in the sample metadata. Where HLA class I and class II types were available, the types were taken from metadata supplied by the sample provider, not from assay-based typing. What the study reported, not specific to this receptor: Clinical and demographic metadata were provided uncurated, with the amount varying by source and participant.

The germline ends are 10 bases apart after V is trimmed by 6 bases and J by 9 bases. The CDR3 sequence holds 11 residues, the cysteine and phenylalanine included. Only CDR3 DNA remains: 33 bases, in frame from the first base. This clone showed up just a few times. Its cognate antigen has yet to be identified. No much larger clone exists at a distance of one base, and base qualities are not known. TCRbeta CDR3 regions were amplified from genomic DNA using the immunoSEQ Assay, a bias-controlled multiplex PCR. In the paper's pipeline: The number of nucleated cells in each sample was estimated by amplification of reference gene primers within the assay. To quantify the absolute abundance of each unique TCRbeta CDR3 rearrangement, sequence reads were collapsed and filtered. For each sample, productive Simpson clonality was calculated as the square root of Simpson's diversity index across productive rearrangements. TCRdb re-hosts the immuneACCESS table, in-frame sequences only. Its copies lack some clones; in the studies checked, an unresolved V gene accounts for under half of them, and the cause for the rest is not known. The DNA gave D and trimming, while V, J and clone size come from that table. The table for this sample lists some 130,000 clones; 85% of them were counted only once. The ten largest account for approximately 11% of the sample.

Collaborating institutions collected whole blood in K2EDTA tubes following their own protocols. Collaborator samples were shipped for TCRbeta analysis as frozen whole blood, isolated PBMCs, or DNA extracted from either sample type. The V gene is TRBV12-3 or TRBV12-4 and the J gene is TRBJ2-3; TRBD1 is possibly the D segment (6 matching bases). The sequenced sample consisted of peripheral blood. The source of this sequence is a man older than 75 with acute or convalescent COVID-19. Here is the DNA: TGTGCCAGCAGCAGGGGCCCCACGCAGTATTTT. Its product reads: CASSRGPTQYF.